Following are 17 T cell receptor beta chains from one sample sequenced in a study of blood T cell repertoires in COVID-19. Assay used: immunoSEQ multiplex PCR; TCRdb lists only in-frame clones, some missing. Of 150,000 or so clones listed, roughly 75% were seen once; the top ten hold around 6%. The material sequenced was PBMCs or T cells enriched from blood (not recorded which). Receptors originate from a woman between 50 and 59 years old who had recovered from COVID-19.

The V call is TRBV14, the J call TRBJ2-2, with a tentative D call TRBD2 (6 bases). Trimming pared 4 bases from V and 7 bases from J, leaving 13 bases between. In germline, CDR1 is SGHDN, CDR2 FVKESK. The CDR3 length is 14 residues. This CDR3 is CASSRLGESGELFF. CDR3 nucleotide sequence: TGTGCCAGCAGCCGACTAGGGGAGAGCGGGGAGCTGTTTTTT.

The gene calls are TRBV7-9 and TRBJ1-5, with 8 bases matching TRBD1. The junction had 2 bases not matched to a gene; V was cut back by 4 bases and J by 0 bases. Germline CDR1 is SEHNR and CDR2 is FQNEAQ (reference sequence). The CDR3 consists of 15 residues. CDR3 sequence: CASSSGGSSNQPQHF. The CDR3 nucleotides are TGTGCCAGCAGCTCAGGGGGCTCTAGCAATCAGCCCCAGCATTTT.

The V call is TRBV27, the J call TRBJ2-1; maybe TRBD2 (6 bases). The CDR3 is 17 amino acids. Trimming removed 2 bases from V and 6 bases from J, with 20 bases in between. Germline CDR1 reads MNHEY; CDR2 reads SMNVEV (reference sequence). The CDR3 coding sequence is TGTGCCAGCAGTTTAAGGCCCCCTAGCGCTGGCTTCAATGAGCAGTTCTTC. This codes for CASSLRPPSAGFNEQFF.

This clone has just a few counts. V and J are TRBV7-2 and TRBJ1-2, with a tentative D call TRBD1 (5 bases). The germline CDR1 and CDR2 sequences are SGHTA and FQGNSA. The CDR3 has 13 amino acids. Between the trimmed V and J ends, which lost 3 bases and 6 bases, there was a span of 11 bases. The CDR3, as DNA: TGTGCCAGCAGCTTGCGGGGGGTTGATGGCTACACCTTC. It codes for CASSLRGVDGYTF.

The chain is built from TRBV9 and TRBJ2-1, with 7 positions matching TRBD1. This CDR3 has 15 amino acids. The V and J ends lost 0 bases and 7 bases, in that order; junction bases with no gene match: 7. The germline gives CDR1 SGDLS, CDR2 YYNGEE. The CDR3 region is CASSVGGGQFNEQFF. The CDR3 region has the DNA TGTGCCAGCAGCGTAGGAGGGGGCCAGTTTAATGAGCAGTTCTTC.

The DNA of the CDR3 is TGTGCCAGCAACCTCGCGACAGGGGTCTACGAGCAGTACTTC. Translation gives CASNLATGVYEQYF. The chain carries TRBV7-9 and TRBJ2-7, with TRBD1 matching 8 bases. Germline V gives CDR1 SEHNR, CDR2 FQNEAQ (reference sequence). The CDR3 has 14 amino acids. V lost 7 bases to trimming and J lost 3 bases; unmatched junction nucleotides: 8.

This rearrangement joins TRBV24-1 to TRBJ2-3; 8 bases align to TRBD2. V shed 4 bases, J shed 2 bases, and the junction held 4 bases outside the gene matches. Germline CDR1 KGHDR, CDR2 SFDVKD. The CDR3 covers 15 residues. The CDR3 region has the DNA TGTGCCACCAGTGAGTCAGCGGGGGCCACAGATACGCAGTATTTT. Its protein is CATSESAGATDTQYF.

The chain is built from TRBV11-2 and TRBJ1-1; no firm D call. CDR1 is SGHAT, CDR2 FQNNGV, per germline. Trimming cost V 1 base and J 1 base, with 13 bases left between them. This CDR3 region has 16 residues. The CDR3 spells CASSLARSLGNTEAFF. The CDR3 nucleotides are TGTGCCAGCAGCTTAGCCCGCTCCCTCGGGAACACTGAAGCTTTCTTT.

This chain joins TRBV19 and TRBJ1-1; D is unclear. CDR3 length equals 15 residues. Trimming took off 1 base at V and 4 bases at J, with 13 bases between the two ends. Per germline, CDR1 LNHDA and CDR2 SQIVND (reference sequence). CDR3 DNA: TGTGCCAGTAGTATAGGCTTTTCTGGGAGCACTGAAGCTTTCTTT. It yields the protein CASSIGFSGSTEAFF.

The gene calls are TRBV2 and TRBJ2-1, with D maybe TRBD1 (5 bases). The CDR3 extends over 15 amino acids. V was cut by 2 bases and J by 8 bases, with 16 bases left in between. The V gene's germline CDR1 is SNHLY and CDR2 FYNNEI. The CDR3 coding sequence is TGTGCCAGCAGTGAACAGGGCCCCAAGTGGGATGAGCAGTTCTTC. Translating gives CASSEQGPKWDEQFF.

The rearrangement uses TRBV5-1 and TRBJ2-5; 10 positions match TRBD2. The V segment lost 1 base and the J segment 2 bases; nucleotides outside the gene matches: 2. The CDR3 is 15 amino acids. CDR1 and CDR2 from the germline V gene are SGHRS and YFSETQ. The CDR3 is CASSLLAGAQETQYF. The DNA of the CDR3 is TGCGCCAGCAGCTTGCTAGCGGGGGCTCAAGAGACCCAGTACTTC.

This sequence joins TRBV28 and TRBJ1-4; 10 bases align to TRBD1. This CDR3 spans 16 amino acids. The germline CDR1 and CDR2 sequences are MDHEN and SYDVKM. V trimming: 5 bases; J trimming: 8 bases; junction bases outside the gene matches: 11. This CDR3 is CASSPSGTGAEEKLFF. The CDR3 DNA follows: TGTGCCAGCAGTCCCTCCGGGACAGGGGCGGAGGAAAAACTGTTTTTT.

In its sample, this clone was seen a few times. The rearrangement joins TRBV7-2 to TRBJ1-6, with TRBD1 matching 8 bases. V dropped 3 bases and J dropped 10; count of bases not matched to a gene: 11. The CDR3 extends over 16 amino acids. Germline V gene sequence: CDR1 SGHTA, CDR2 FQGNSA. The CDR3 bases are TGTGCCAGCAGCTTTCAGGGGGCGGGTTTGGAATCACCCCTCCACTTT. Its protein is CASSFQGAGLESPLHF.

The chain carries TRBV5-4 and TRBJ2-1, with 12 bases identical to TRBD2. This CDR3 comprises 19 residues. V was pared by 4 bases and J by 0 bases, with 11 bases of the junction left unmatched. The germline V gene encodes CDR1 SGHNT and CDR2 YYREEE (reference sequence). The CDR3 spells CASSDDSSGGDRSYNEQFF. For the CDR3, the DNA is TGTGCCAGCAGCGACGACTCTAGCGGGGGGGATCGCTCCTACAATGAGCAGTTCTTC.

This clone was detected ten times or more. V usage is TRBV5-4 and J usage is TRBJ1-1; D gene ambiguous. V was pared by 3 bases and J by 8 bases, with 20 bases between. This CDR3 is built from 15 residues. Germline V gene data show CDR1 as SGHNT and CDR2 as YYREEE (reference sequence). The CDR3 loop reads CASSSYFSEGREAFF. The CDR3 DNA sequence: TGTGCCAGCAGCTCATACTTTAGCGAGGGTAGAGAAGCTTTCTTT.

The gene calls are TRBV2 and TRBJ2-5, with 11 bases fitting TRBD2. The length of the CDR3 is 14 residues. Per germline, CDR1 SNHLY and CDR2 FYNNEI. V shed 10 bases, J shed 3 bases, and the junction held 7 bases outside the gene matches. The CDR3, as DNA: TGTGCCACCAAGCCGGGACTAGCGGAAGAGACCCAGTACTTC. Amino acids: CATKPGLAEETQYF.

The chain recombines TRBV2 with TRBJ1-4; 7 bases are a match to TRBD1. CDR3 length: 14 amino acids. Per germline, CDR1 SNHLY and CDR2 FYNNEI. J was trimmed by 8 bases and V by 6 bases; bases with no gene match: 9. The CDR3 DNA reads TGTGCCAGCAGAGCGGTCACAGGGGAAGAAAAACTGTTTTTT. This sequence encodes CASRAVTGEEKLFF.